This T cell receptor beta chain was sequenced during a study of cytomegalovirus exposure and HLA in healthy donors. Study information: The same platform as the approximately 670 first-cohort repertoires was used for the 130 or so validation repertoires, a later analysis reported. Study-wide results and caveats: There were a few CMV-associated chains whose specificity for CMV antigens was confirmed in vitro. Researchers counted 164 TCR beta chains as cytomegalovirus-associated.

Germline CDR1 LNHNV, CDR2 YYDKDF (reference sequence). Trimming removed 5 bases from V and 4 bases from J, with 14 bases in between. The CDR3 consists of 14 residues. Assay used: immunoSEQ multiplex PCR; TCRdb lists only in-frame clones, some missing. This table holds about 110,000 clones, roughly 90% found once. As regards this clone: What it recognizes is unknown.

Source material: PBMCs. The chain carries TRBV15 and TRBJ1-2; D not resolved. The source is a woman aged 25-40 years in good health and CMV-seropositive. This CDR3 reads CATSRPPAGYGYTF. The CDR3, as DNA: TGTGCCACCAGCCGCCCGCCGGCGGGCTATGGCTACACCTTC.